These 23 T cell receptor beta chains were all obtained from the same sample, sequenced in a study of blood T cell repertoires in COVID-19. Assay: immunoSEQ multiplex PCR; the TCRdb copy retains only in-frame clones and omits some. The sample lists approximately 250,000 clones, about 87% occurring once. The sequenced sample was PBMCs or T cells enriched from blood (not recorded which). These receptor sequences come from a middle-aged woman with acute COVID-19.

The rearrangement joins TRBV2 to TRBJ1-2; D gene uncertain. V was clipped by 10 bases and J by 3 bases, with 12 bases between them. Germline V gene data show CDR1 as SNHLY and CDR2 as FYNNEI. The CDR3 is made up of 12 amino acids. Here the CDR3 reads CAKSRVDYGYTF. CDR3 coding DNA: TGTGCCAAGTCGAGGGTTGACTATGGCTACACCTTC.

The V and J genes are TRBV6-5 and TRBJ1-1; the match to TRBD1 covers 7 bases. Germline V CDR1 and CDR2: MNHEY, SVGAGI. With V trimmed by 2 bases and J by 1 base, 4 bases remained unmatched. The length of the CDR3 is 15 residues. CDR3 protein: CASSYATGTNTEAFF. In DNA form, the CDR3 reads TGTGCCAGCAGTTACGCGACAGGGACGAACACTGAAGCTTTCTTT.

V is TRBV9 and J is TRBJ1-5; D is possibly TRBD1 (5 bases). Germline CDR1 SGDLS, CDR2 YYNGEE. Trimming cost V 2 bases and J 9 bases, with 12 bases left between them. This CDR3 comprises 13 residues. The CDR3 bases are TGTGCCAGCAGCGTGGGGCCAGCAGGGCCCCAGCATTTT. As protein: CASSVGPAGPQHF.

The chain combines TRBV5-4 with TRBJ1-2; D perhaps matches TRBD1 (5 bases). V was cut by 2 bases and J by 2 bases, with 7 bases left in between. Germline lookup yields CDR1 SGHNT and CDR2 YYREEE (reference sequence). This CDR3 is built from 13 residues. In nucleotides, the CDR3 is TGTGCCAGCAGCTTCAGGGTCAACTATGGCTACACCTTC. Its translation is CASSFRVNYGYTF.

This chain uses TRBV5-4 with TRBJ2-6, with 12 nucleotides matching TRBD2. CDR3 length equals 18 residues. CDR1 and CDR2 from the germline V gene are SGHNT and YYREEE (reference sequence). Trimming at V came to 0 bases and at J to 3 bases, leaving 4 bases not matched to a gene. The CDR3 is CASSLALAGGRGANVLTF. CDR3 nucleotides: TGTGCCAGCAGCTTGGCCCTAGCGGGAGGGCGTGGGGCCAACGTCCTGACTTTC.

This chain uses TRBV6-2 or TRBV6-3 with TRBJ1-6, with a possible D match to TRBD1 (6 bases). This CDR3 spans 17 amino acids. Trimming removed 5 bases at V and 4 bases at J, with 18 bases between. Germline V gene lookup returns CDR1 MNHEY and CDR2 SVGEGT. The CDR3 DNA reads as TGTGCCAGCAGTCTCCCCGGCGGGGGCGGTTATAATTCACCCCTCCACTTT. The encoded protein is CASSLPGGGGYNSPLHF.

The rearrangement uses TRBV10-2 and TRBJ2-1; 9 bases map to TRBD1. Trimming at V came to 8 bases and at J to 8 bases, leaving 19 bases not matched to a gene. Germline values: CDR1 WSHSY, CDR2 SAAADI. The CDR3 loop spans 17 amino acids. CDR3 loop: CASLSRQGVSWRDEQFF. The CDR3 DNA reads TGCGCCAGCCTCAGCCGACAGGGGGTGTCCTGGCGAGATGAGCAGTTCTTC.

This chain uses TRBV1 with TRBJ2-7; the table gives TRBD2 as D, unverified against the DNA. TRBV1 is a pseudogene. The CDR3 runs to 19 residues. The CDR3: CTSSQATSGGPGLFYEQYF. The CDR3 DNA is TGCACCAGCAGCCAAGCGACTAGCGGGGGGCCAGGACTCTTCTACGAGCAGTACTTC.

The rearrangement joins TRBV11-3 to TRBJ2-1; TRBD2 agrees at 15 bases. V was clipped by 4 bases and J by 0 bases; unmatched bases: 10. CDR1 SGHNT and CDR2 YENEEA come from the germline V gene. This CDR3 region has 20 residues. CDR3 residues: CASSSSGTSGRWSSYNEQFF. The CDR3, as DNA: TGTGCCAGCAGCTCTTCCGGGACTAGCGGGAGGTGGAGCTCCTACAATGAGCAGTTCTTC.

The chain carries TRBV18 and TRBJ2-7; perhaps TRBD2 as D (5 bases). The CDR3 is 13 residues long. Per germline, CDR1 KGHSH and CDR2 LQKENI. Trimming removed 6 bases at V and 6 bases at J, with 15 bases between. CDR3 protein: CASSRGLQAEQYF. Written as DNA, the CDR3 is TGTGCCAGCTCTCGTGGACTGCAGGCCGAGCAGTACTTC.

This chain uses TRBV6-2 or TRBV6-3 with TRBJ1-1; 8 nucleotides line up with TRBD1. CDR3 length: 16 residues. Germline loops: CDR1 MNHEY, CDR2 SVGEGT. V was clipped by 4 bases and J by 0 bases; unmatched bases: 7. The CDR3 nucleotides read TGTGCCAGCAGTTCACCCGGACAGGGAATGAACACTGAAGCTTTCTTT. Protein sequence: CASSSPGQGMNTEAFF.

The V and J genes are TRBV12-3 or TRBV12-4 and TRBJ1-1; D gene uncertain. The CDR3 totals 12 residues. Trimming shortened V by 2 bases and J by 3 bases, and 4 bases separated the two germline ends. CDR3 bases: TGTGCCAGCAGTTTAACGGACACTGAAGCTTTCTTT. This codes for CASSLTDTEAFF.

V and J are TRBV9 and TRBJ2-3; D ambiguous. The length of the CDR3 is 12 residues. From germline, CDR1 is SGDLS and CDR2 YYNGEE. The ends were cut back, 2 bases at V and 5 bases at J, with 6 bases in the middle. CDR3 protein: CASSVRGDTQYF. CDR3 DNA sequence: TGTGCCAGCAGCGTTAGAGGAGATACGCAGTATTTT.

This clone has just a few counts. The V call is TRBV18, the J call TRBJ1-2, with 8 bases fitting TRBD1. Germline-derived CDR1 and CDR2 are KGHSH and LQKENI. Trimming cost V 4 bases and J 5 bases; bases outside gene matches: 12. The CDR3 totals 16 residues. The CDR3 nucleotides are TGTGCCAGCTCACAAACCGGGAGCAGGGGGCCTTATGGCTACACCTTC. It codes for CASSQTGSRGPYGYTF. The entire variable domain, with the rest obtained from reference TRBV18 and TRBJ1-2, is as follows: NAGVMQNPRHLVRRRGQEARLRCSPMKGHSHVYWYRQLPEEGLKFMVYLQKENIIDESGMPKERFSAEFPKEGPSILRIQQVVRGDSAAYFCASSQTGSRGPYGYTFGSGTRLTVV.

This clone was seen only once. This chain uses TRBV3-1 (or the pseudogene TRBV3-2) with TRBJ2-2, with TRBD2 as a possible D gene (7 bases). Germline assignment: CDR1 LGHDT and CDR2 YNNKEL (reference sequence). The CDR3 consists of 15 residues. V was trimmed by 4 bases and J by 2 bases, leaving 11 bases between them. The CDR3 sequence: CASSRGGVNTGELFF. The CDR3 nucleotides are TGTGCCAGCAGCCGCGGGGGCGTCAACACCGGGGAGCTGTTTTTT.

This chain uses TRBV24-1 with TRBJ2-3; 10 bases fit TRBD1. The J segment lost 3 bases and the V segment lost 5 bases, leaving 1 base of the junction unmatched. The CDR3 runs 14 residues. CDR1 is KGHDR, CDR2 SFDVKD, per germline. The chain's CDR3 is CATSGDRGTDTQYF. CDR3 sequence (DNA): TGTGCCACCAGTGGGGACAGGGGAACAGATACGCAGTATTTT.

The chain employs TRBV7-2 and TRBJ1-1; D call uncertain. Germline assignment: CDR1 SGHTA and CDR2 FQGNSA. CDR3 length: 13 amino acids. Trimming removed 7 bases from V and 2 bases from J, with 11 bases in between. In DNA form, the CDR3 reads TGTGCCAGCACCGGACCGGGAAACACTGAAGCTTTCTTT. Encoded protein: CASTGPGNTEAFF.

The chain combines TRBV29-1 with TRBJ2-1, with D possibly TRBD2 on 6 matching bases. Per germline, CDR1 SQVTM and CDR2 ANQGSEA. This CDR3 contains 12 residues. V was clipped by 7 bases and J by 8 bases, with 15 bases between them. For the CDR3, the DNA is TGCAGCGCCCGACTAGGGAGCCATGAGCAGTTCTTC. As protein: CSARLGSHEQFF.

The chain couples TRBV11-2 to TRBJ2-7, with D possibly being TRBD1 (6 bases). This CDR3 has 15 residues. V lost 5 bases and J 5 bases, leaving 19 bases between the germline ends. Germline loops: CDR1 SGHAT, CDR2 FQNNGV. The CDR3 nucleotides read TGTGCCAGCAGCCGAGGCACAGGGCTTGATGACGAGCAGTACGTC. This codes for CASSRGTGLDDEQYV.

The chain joins TRBV2 to TRBJ1-3; D gene unclear. Between the trimmed V and J ends, which lost 5 bases and 2 bases, there was a span of 7 bases. The germline gives CDR1 SNHLY, CDR2 FYNNEI. The CDR3 spans 13 residues. In DNA form, the CDR3 reads TGTGCCAGCAGTCAAGGGCCTGGAAACACCATATATTTT. Protein product: CASSQGPGNTIYF.

The chain carries TRBV16 and TRBJ1-2; TRBD1 matches at 7 bases. Germline V CDR1 and CDR2: KGHSY, FQNENV. V was clipped by 2 bases and J by 3 bases; unmatched bases: 12. This CDR3 contains 17 residues. CDR3 bases: TGTGCCAGCAGCCAAGCGAGATACAGGGGTGAGGACTATGGCTACACCTTC. Protein sequence: CASSQARYRGEDYGYTF.

This sequence joins TRBV5-6 and TRBJ2-7; 7 bases are a match to TRBD1. The CDR3 extends over 13 amino acids. The junction had 3 bases not matched to a gene; V was cut back by 4 bases and J by 2 bases. Germline V CDR1 and CDR2: SGHDT, YYEEEE. The CDR3 here is CASSRQGPYEQYV. CDR3 nucleotides: TGTGCCAGCAGCCGACAGGGCCCCTACGAGCAGTACGTC.

V usage is TRBV3-1 (or the pseudogene TRBV3-2) and J usage is TRBJ1-1; possible D gene TRBD1, 6 bases. V lost 11 bases, J lost 0 bases, and 10 bases lay in between. The germline gives CDR1 LGHDT, CDR2 YNNKEL (reference sequence). CDR3 size: 12 residues. This CDR3 reads CAAGQMNTEAFF. In DNA, the CDR3 is TGTGCCGCAGGACAGATGAACACTGAAGCTTTCTTT.